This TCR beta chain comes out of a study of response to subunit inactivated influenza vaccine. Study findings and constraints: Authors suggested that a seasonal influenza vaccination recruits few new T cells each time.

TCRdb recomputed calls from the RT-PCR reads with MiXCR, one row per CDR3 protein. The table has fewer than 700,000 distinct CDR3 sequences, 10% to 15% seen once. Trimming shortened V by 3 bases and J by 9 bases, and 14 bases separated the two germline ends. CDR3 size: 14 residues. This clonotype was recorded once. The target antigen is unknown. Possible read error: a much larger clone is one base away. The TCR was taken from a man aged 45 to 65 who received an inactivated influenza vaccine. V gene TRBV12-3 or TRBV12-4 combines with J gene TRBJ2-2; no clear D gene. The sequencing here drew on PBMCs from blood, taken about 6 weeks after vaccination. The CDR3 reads CASSLGTFTWELFF. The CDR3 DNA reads TGTGCCAGCAGTTTGGGAACCTTTACCTGGGAGCTGTTTTTT.